This TCR beta chain was found in a study of CD8 T cells in Susac syndrome. Healthy donors served as age- and sex-matched controls. An input of about 0.5 to 1 ug of RNA was subjected to reverse transcription using random hexamers. Coverage of TCR beta CDR3 amplification by immunoSEQ multiplex PCR extended to 54 Vbeta and 13 Jbeta. A single record per CDR3 protein comes from TCRdb applying MiXCR to the immunoSEQ multiplex PCR reads. The table includes about 200,000 distinct CDR3 sequences, 95% detected once. The CDR3 is made up of 13 amino acids. Germline CDR1 DFQATT, CDR2 SNEGSKA (reference sequence). V was clipped by 2 bases and J by 6 bases, with 12 bases between them.

The clonotype comes from a human donor in good health. The sequenced material came from CD4+ T cells from PBMCs. The chain couples TRBV20-1 to TRBJ2-3; TRBD1 or TRBD2 may be the D gene (5 bases each). The CDR3 DNA sequence: TGCAGTGCTAGAAGGCTAGGGACGGATACGCAGTATTTT. As protein: CSARRLGTDTQYF.